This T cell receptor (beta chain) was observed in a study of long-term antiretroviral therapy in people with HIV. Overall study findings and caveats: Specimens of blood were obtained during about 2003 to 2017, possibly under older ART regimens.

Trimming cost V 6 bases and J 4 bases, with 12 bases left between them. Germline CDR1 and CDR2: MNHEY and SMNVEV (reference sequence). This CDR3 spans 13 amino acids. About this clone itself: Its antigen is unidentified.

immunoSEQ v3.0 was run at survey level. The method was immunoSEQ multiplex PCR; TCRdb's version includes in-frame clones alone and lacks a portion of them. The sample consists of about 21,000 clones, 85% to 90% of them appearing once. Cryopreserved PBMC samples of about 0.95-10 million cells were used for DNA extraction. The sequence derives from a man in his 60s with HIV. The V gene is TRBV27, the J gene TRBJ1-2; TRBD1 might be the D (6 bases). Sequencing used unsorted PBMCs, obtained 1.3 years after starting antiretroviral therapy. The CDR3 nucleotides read TGTGCCAGCAGGAGGGGGGCCGCCTATGGCTACACCTTC. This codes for CASRRGAAYGYTF.